This section outlines one TCR beta chain sequence together with its context. Assay used: immunoSEQ multiplex PCR; TCRdb lists only in-frame clones, some missing. The sample shows around 100,000 clones, 85% of them seen only once. This sample stems from a study of blood T cell repertoires in COVID-19. About the study: Samples representing acute and convalescent COVID-19 were sourced from the United States, Italy and Spain.

Germline V gene sequence: CDR1 SGHAT, CDR2 FQNNGV. Trimming cost V 6 bases and J 4 bases, with 11 bases left between them. The CDR3 is made up of 13 amino acids. The sequence derives from a man aged 45-60 years with active or convalescent COVID-19. Sequencing input: peripheral blood. The chain recombines TRBV11-2 with TRBJ2-3; D remains unclear. This chain's CDR3 is CASRGLAADTQYF. CDR3 DNA: TGTGCCAGCAGGGGTTTAGCCGCAGATACGCAGTATTTT.